A single sample is the source of the 2 T cell receptor beta chains below, sequenced in a study of T cell repertoires in aging, cancer and after chemotherapy. A mixed TRB-A/B primer pool amplified rearranged TRB by multiplex touch-down PCR. TCRdb re-called the multiplex PCR reads with MiXCR, one entry per CDR3 protein. This repertoire shows some 7,700 distinct CDR3 sequences, roughly 32% found once; its top ten account for more than 3%. Peripheral blood genomic DNA, not sorted cells or RNA, was the template. Sequenced sample: blood. These receptors were obtained from a human donor in good health.

This chain connects TRBV5-1 to TRBJ1-4; 7 bases fit TRBD1. CDR1 and CDR2 (germline): SGHRS, YFSETQ. The CDR3 covers 14 residues. J gave up 5 bases and V 5 bases, and 6 bases lay outside the gene matches. CDR3 DNA: TGCGCCAGCAGGACGGGACAGACCAATGAAAAACTGTTTTTT. It encodes CASRTGQTNEKLFF.

This clonotype was recorded a few times. The chain links TRBV5-4 to TRBJ2-3; no firm D call. Germline V lookup: CDR1 SGHNT, CDR2 YYREEE (reference sequence). Trimming took 0 bases from V and 3 from J, leaving 2 bases between them. The CDR3 has 12 residues. The CDR3: CASSLETDTQYF. CDR3 sequence (DNA): TGTGCCAGCAGCTTGGAGACAGATACGCAGTATTTT.